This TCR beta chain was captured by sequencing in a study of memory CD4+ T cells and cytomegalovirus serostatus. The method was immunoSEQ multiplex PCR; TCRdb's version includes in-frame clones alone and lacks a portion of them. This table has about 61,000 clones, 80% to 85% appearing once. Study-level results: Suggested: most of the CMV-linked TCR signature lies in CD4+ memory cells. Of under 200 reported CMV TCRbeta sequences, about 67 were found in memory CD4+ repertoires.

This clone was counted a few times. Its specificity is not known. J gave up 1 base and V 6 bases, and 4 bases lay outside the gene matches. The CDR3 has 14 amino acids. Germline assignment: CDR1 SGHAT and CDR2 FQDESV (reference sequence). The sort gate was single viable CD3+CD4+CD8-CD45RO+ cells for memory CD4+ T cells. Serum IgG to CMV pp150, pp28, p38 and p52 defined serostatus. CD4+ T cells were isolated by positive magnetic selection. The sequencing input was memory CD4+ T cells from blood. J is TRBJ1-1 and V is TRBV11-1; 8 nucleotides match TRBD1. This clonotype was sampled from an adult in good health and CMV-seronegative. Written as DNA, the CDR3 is TGTGCCAGCAGGAGGGACAGGACGAACACTGAAGCTTTCTTT. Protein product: CASRRDRTNTEAFF.